The clone carrying this TCR beta chain has just a few counts. The sample originates from a study of identical twins. TCRdb called the 5' RACE reads again in MiXCR, with one record for every CDR3 protein. The data hold some 660,000 distinct CDR3 sequences, with under 9% observed a single time. V lost 7 bases, J lost 3 bases, and 10 bases lay in between. From germline, CDR1 is DFQATT and CDR2 SNEGSKA (reference sequence). This CDR3 contains 12 residues. Separately, the same data were catalogued under a study of yellow fever vaccine responses in identical twins.

This clonotype was sampled from a woman in her late teens or twenties in good health. This chain joins TRBV20-1 and TRBJ2-4; TRBD2 is a possible D gene (5 bases). Sequenced input: PBMCs. The CDR3 reads CSVQEGKNIQYF. The CDR3 DNA sequence: TGCAGTGTGCAAGAGGGCAAAAACATTCAGTACTTC.